The 31 T cell receptor beta chains below were found in one sample sequenced in a study of blood T cell repertoires in COVID-19. Sequencing used immunoSEQ multiplex PCR; TCRdb keeps in-frame clones, though not all of them. Found here are roughly 150,000 clones, approximately 90% of them singletons; the top ten hold under 6%. The sequencing sample was made of peripheral blood. These receptors all stem from a human donor in a cohort sampled during active COVID-19.

The chain employs TRBV19 and TRBJ1-2; possibly TRBD1 for D (5 bases). Germline CDR1 and CDR2: LNHDA and SQIVND (reference sequence). CDR3 size: 15 residues. Trimming left V 5 bases short and J 7 bases short, with 20 bases between. The DNA of the CDR3 is TGTGCCAGTAGTTTACAGGACCTCCTACCTACTGGCTACACCTTC. Residues: CASSLQDLLPTGYTF.

V usage is TRBV28 and J usage is TRBJ2-7; the match to TRBD1 covers 9 bases. The CDR3 consists of 16 residues. Germline-derived CDR1 and CDR2 are MDHEN and SYDVKM. Trimming cost V 5 bases and J 3 bases; bases outside gene matches: 11. The CDR3 is CASSTQDRGFHYEQYF. In nucleotides, the CDR3 is TGTGCCAGCAGTACCCAGGACAGGGGATTCCACTACGAGCAGTACTTC.

The chain has TRBV11-2 and TRBJ2-7, with D uncertain. The CDR3 runs to 14 residues. With 0 bases removed from V and 3 bases from J, the gap between germline ends came to 9 bases. The germline V gene has CDR1 SGHAT and CDR2 FQNNGV. For the CDR3, the DNA is TGTGCCAGCAGCTTAGACTCTATCGGCTACGAGCAGTACTTC. Amino acids: CASSLDSIGYEQYF.

CDR3 in DNA: TGTGCCATCAGTGAGTCGATGGGGGGGTATGAGCAGTTCTTC. Amino acid sequence: CAISESMGGYEQFF. This chain links TRBV10-3 with TRBJ2-1; the match to TRBD2 covers 7 bases. The CDR3 covers 14 residues. The V gene end was trimmed by 0 bases and the J gene end by 8 bases; junction bases not matched to a gene: 4. Germline values: CDR1 ENHRY, CDR2 SYGVKD.

The V gene is TRBV24-1, the J gene TRBJ1-2; D is uncertain. Deletions cut 7 bases from V and 3 bases from J, with 17 bases between. Per the germline V gene, CDR1 is KGHDR and CDR2 is SFDVKD. This CDR3 region has 15 residues. CDR3 protein: CATSAEGFRDYGYTF. DNA for the CDR3: TGTGCCACCAGCGCCGAGGGCTTCCGGGACTATGGCTACACCTTC.

V and J are TRBV9 and TRBJ2-7, with D perhaps TRBD1 (6 bases). The germline V gene encodes CDR1 SGDLS and CDR2 YYNGEE. This CDR3 is 15 amino acids long. The ends were cut back, 0 bases at V and 5 bases at J, with 15 bases in the middle. CDR3 loop: CASSVDGTWEDEQYF. In DNA form, the CDR3 reads TGTGCCAGCAGCGTAGACGGGACATGGGAAGACGAGCAGTACTTC.

Note on this clone: Additional DNA sequences in this sample encode the identical CDR3. The chain uses TRBV6-5 and TRBJ2-7; TRBD2 is a possible D gene (6 bases). The CDR3 is 13 amino acids. V lost 7 bases and J lost 4, with 14 bases in between. Germline CDR1 reads MNHEY; CDR2 reads SVGAGI. The CDR3, as DNA: TGTGCCAGCACCCTTGCCGGGGGTTACGAGCAGTACTTC. Amino acids: CASTLAGGYEQYF.

The CDR3 loop reads CASSIARGSSYNEQFF. The CDR3 DNA reads as TGTGCCAGCAGTATTGCCCGGGGGTCCTCCTACAATGAGCAGTTCTTC. V and J are TRBV28 and TRBJ2-1, with D possibly being TRBD2 (6 bases). Germline V lookup: CDR1 MDHEN, CDR2 SYDVKM. The length of the CDR3 is 16 residues. V dropped 5 bases and J dropped 0 bases, with 14 bases sitting between them.

About this clone: Distinct nucleotide sequences in the sample also encode this CDR3. The chain links TRBV9 to TRBJ2-3, with D perhaps matching TRBD2 (6 bases). Germline V CDR1 and CDR2: SGDLS, YYNGEE. This CDR3 region has 14 residues. V lost 2 bases and J 0 bases, leaving 7 bases between the germline ends. The CDR3 spells CASSVAGSTDTQYF. In DNA form, the CDR3 reads TGTGCCAGCAGCGTTGCGGGGAGCACAGATACGCAGTATTTT.

The rearrangement uses TRBV6-5 and TRBJ2-7; 10 bases are shared with TRBD2. CDR1 and CDR2 from the germline V gene are MNHEY and SVGAGI. The J segment lost 7 bases and the V segment lost 6 bases, leaving 9 bases of the junction unmatched. This CDR3 comprises 14 residues. The CDR3 DNA reads TGTGCCAGCAGACAAGCGGGAGGGCCGGGGGAGCAGTACTTC. Amino acids: CASRQAGGPGEQYF.

This clone was detected only a few times. The chain couples TRBV4-1 to TRBJ1-2; D uncertain. V lost 0 bases and J 4 bases, leaving 12 bases between the germline ends. Germline V gene lookup returns CDR1 MGHRA and CDR2 YSYEKL. The length of the CDR3 is 15 residues. The CDR3 loop reads CASSQEGRYGYGYTF. The CDR3 nucleotides read TGCGCCAGCAGCCAAGAGGGCCGGTACGGCTATGGCTACACCTTC.

Worth noting for this clone: At one end the junction does not follow the germline gene, possibly because of a read error. This chain links TRBV27 with TRBJ1-4, with a weak D call TRBD1 (5 bases). The CDR3 covers 14 residues. Germline V gene sequence: CDR1 MNHEY, CDR2 SMNVEV (reference sequence). The CDR3 sequence: CASGFRQNNEKLFF. DNA of the CDR3: TGTGCCAGCGGTTTCCGACAGAATAATGAAAAACTGTTTTTT. The whole variable domain, filled in from reference TRBV27 and TRBJ1-4, reads EAQVTQNPRYLITVTGKKLTVTCSQNMNHEYMSWYRQDPGLGLRQIYYSMNVEVTDKGDVPEGYKVSRKEKRNFPLILESPSPNQTSLYFCASGFRQNNEKLFFGSGTQLSVL.

This rearrangement joins TRBV19 to TRBJ1-4, with 9 positions matching TRBD1. Germline V gene data show CDR1 as LNHDA and CDR2 as SQIVND (reference sequence). Trimming removed 0 bases from V and 0 bases from J; junction bases left unmatched: 5. The CDR3 extends over 18 amino acids. The CDR3: CASSIDRRQGATNEKLFF. In DNA, the CDR3 is TGTGCCAGTAGTATAGATCGCCGACAGGGGGCAACTAATGAAAAACTGTTTTTT.

J is TRBJ2-2 and V is TRBV12-3 or TRBV12-4; D not certain. V was shortened by 3 bases and J by 4 bases, with 6 bases between the two germline ends. The CDR3 covers 13 residues. For the CDR3, the DNA is TGTGCCAGCAGTTTGTTCAGCACCGGGGAGCTGTTTTTT. Amino acid sequence: CASSLFSTGELFF.

The chain uses TRBV9 and TRBJ2-7; 12 bases fit TRBD2. Unmatched junction bases numbered 5, after V lost 4 bases and J lost 6 bases. The CDR3 sequence is 14 residues long. Germline V gene lookup returns CDR1 SGDLS and CDR2 YYNGEE. This chain's CDR3 is CASSPSGGASEQYF. DNA for the CDR3: TGTGCCAGCAGCCCTAGCGGGGGGGCCAGCGAGCAGTACTTC.

For this clone: A read error may account for a junction end that differs from germline. The chain uses TRBV6-5 and TRBJ2-7; perhaps TRBD1 as D (7 bases). Germline loops: CDR1 MNHEY, CDR2 SVGAGI. This CDR3 contains 13 residues. The CDR3 nucleotides are TGTGCCAGCAGTTACGGGACTGGGACAGATTCCCAATTC. It translates to CASSYGTGTDSQF.

DNA of the CDR3: TGTGCCAGCAGTGGGGGGGACAGCTCCTACGAGCAGTACTTC. Translating gives CASSGGDSSYEQYF. The chain links TRBV2 to TRBJ2-7; D may be TRBD1 (7 bases). This CDR3 has 14 residues. V was clipped by 4 bases and J by 0 bases, with 10 bases between them. CDR1 SNHLY and CDR2 FYNNEI come from the germline V gene.

The rearrangement uses TRBV3-1 (or the pseudogene TRBV3-2) and TRBJ2-6; D is perhaps TRBD2 (5 bases). CDR3 size: 15 residues. V lost 2 bases to trimming and J lost 3 bases, with 8 bases between them. CDR1 and CDR2 (germline): LGHDT, YNNKEL (reference sequence). In nucleotides, the CDR3 is TGTGCCAGCAGCCAACTAGCAAGTGGGGCCAACGTCCTGACTTTC. Amino acids: CASSQLASGANVLTF.

J is TRBJ2-1 and V is TRBV5-1; 11 nucleotides align to TRBD2. CDR1 and CDR2 (germline): SGHRS, YFSETQ. V shed 2 bases, J shed 6 bases, and the junction held 4 bases outside the gene matches. The CDR3 consists of 15 residues. The CDR3 reads CASSLPGLAVNEQFF. The CDR3, as DNA: TGCGCCAGCAGCTTACCGGGACTAGCGGTCAATGAGCAGTTCTTC. Full variable domain (missing parts from reference TRBV5-1 and TRBJ2-1): KAGVTQTPRYLIKTRGQQVTLSCSPISGHRSVSWYQQTPGQGLQFLFEYFSETQRNKGNFPGRFSGRQFSNSRSEMNVSTLELGDSALYLCASSLPGLAVNEQFFGPGTRLTVL.

The chain has TRBV15 and TRBJ2-7, with 9 bases fitting TRBD1. CDR3 length: 14 amino acids. J gave up 2 bases and V 3 bases, and 2 bases lay outside the gene matches. Germline lookup yields CDR1 LNHNV and CDR2 YYDKDF (reference sequence). The CDR3 DNA follows: TGTGCCACCAGCAGGGGACAGGGTCCCTACGAGCAGTACTTC. It is translated as CATSRGQGPYEQYF.

The genes are TRBV3-1 (or the pseudogene TRBV3-2) and TRBJ1-4, with 8 bases lining up with TRBD1. With 4 bases clipped from V and 4 bases from J, the junction kept 2 bases outside the gene matches. The CDR3 loop spans 14 amino acids. Germline CDR1 LGHDT, CDR2 YNNKEL (reference sequence). The CDR3 DNA is TGTGCCAGCAGCCGTGGACAGGGTAATGAAAAACTGTTTTTT. It yields the protein CASSRGQGNEKLFF.

The genes are TRBV7-2 and TRBJ2-7, with D hard to call. The V end lost 6 bases, the J end lost 2 bases, and 11 bases lay between the germline ends. CDR1 is SGHTA, CDR2 FQGNSA, per germline. This CDR3 has 13 amino acids. CDR3 amino acids: CASRPTPTYEQYF. The CDR3 DNA sequence: TGTGCCAGCAGGCCTACCCCTACCTACGAGCAGTACTTC.

The genes are TRBV13 and TRBJ2-7, with a tentative D call TRBD2 (5 bases). The CDR3 sequence is 14 residues long. Germline V CDR1 and CDR2: PRHDT, FYEKMQ (reference sequence). V lost 1 base, J lost 0 bases, and 7 bases lay in between. This CDR3 reads CASSLVGSSYEQYF. CDR3 sequence (DNA): TGTGCCAGCAGCTTAGTAGGGAGCTCCTACGAGCAGTACTTC. The whole variable domain, remainder taken from reference TRBV13 and TRBJ2-7, is AAGVIQSPRHLIKEKRETATLKCYPIPRHDTVYWYQQGPGQDPQFLISFYEKMQSDKGSIPDRFSAQQFSDYHSELNMSSLELGDSALYFCASSLVGSSYEQYFGPGTRLTVT.

The J gene is TRBJ2-1, the V gene TRBV5-4; D perhaps matches TRBD2 (6 bases). Trimming pared 0 bases from V and 4 bases from J, leaving 11 bases between. CDR3 length: 15 residues. CDR1 and CDR2 from the germline V gene are SGHNT and YYREEE (reference sequence). The CDR3 region has the DNA TGTGCCAGCAGCTTGGGTTCAGCGGGTTACAATGAGCAGTTCTTC. Residues: CASSLGSAGYNEQFF.

This clone has a handful of counts. The genes are TRBV7-2 and TRBJ2-1; a weak D match, TRBD2 (5 bases). This CDR3 is 11 amino acids long. From germline, CDR1 is SGHTA and CDR2 FQGNSA. Trimming took off 3 bases at V and 8 bases at J, with 5 bases between the two ends. The CDR3 DNA reads TGTGCCAGCAGCTTGGAGGATGAGCAGTTCTTC. This sequence encodes CASSLEDEQFF. The whole variable domain, remainder taken from reference TRBV7-2 and TRBJ2-1, is GAGVSQSPSNKVTEKGKDVELRCDPISGHTALYWYRQSLGQGLEFLIYFQGNSAPDKSGLPSDRFSAERTGGSVSTLTIQRTQQEDSAVYLCASSLEDEQFFGPGTRLTVL.

The sample holds one count of this clone. The chain links TRBV9 to TRBJ1-1, with D perhaps TRBD1 (5 bases). The germline V gene has CDR1 SGDLS and CDR2 YYNGEE. CDR3 length: 14 amino acids. V lost 4 bases, J lost 2 bases, and 12 bases lay in between. CDR3 nucleotides: TGTGCCAGCAGCCAAACAGGAATCAACACTGAAGCTTTCTTT. It specifies CASSQTGINTEAFF.

The chain joins TRBV6-2 or TRBV6-3 to TRBJ2-2; D might be TRBD2 (6 bases). This CDR3 comprises 17 residues. CDR1 and CDR2 from the germline V gene are MNHEY and SVGEGT. V shed 0 bases and J shed 1 base, with 12 bases lying between them. The CDR3 loop reads CASSYSKAGLNTGELFF. The CDR3 DNA follows: TGTGCCAGCAGTTACTCGAAGGCGGGACTGAACACCGGGGAGCTGTTTTTT.

V and J are TRBV5-4 and TRBJ2-7; D perhaps matches TRBD2 (7 bases). The CDR3 covers 15 residues. V was trimmed by 3 bases and J by 4 bases, leaving 17 bases between them. The germline CDR1 and CDR2 sequences are SGHNT and YYREEE (reference sequence). The chain's CDR3 is CASSWGGGDGYEQYF. The CDR3 region has the DNA TGTGCCAGCAGCTGGGGGGGCGGGGATGGATACGAGCAGTACTTC.

J is TRBJ2-5 and V is TRBV5-6; maybe TRBD2 (6 bases). This CDR3 contains 16 residues. Trimming stripped 2 bases from V and 3 bases from J, with 17 bases between. From germline, CDR1 is SGHDT and CDR2 YYEEEE. The DNA of the CDR3 is TGTGCCAGCAGCTTTTGGGGCGGGACGATTAAAGAGACCCAGTACTTC. Translation: CASSFWGGTIKETQYF.

The J gene is TRBJ1-1, the V gene TRBV5-1, with TRBD1 matching 7 bases. Looked up from germline, CDR1 is SGHRS and CDR2 is YFSETQ. Trimming at V came to 2 bases and at J to 1 base, leaving 2 bases not matched to a gene. The CDR3 is 14 residues long. The CDR3 loop reads CASSFRGRNTEAFF. In nucleotides, the CDR3 is TGCGCCAGCAGCTTCAGGGGGAGGAACACTGAAGCTTTCTTT.

CDR3 bases: TGTGCCAGCAGCTTGAACAGGGATAATCAGCCCCAGCATTTT. This codes for CASSLNRDNQPQHF. The genes are TRBV7-2 and TRBJ1-5; D perhaps matches TRBD1 (6 bases). The CDR3 runs 14 residues. Deletions cut 3 bases from V and 4 bases from J, with 10 bases between. Germline V gives CDR1 SGHTA, CDR2 FQGNSA.